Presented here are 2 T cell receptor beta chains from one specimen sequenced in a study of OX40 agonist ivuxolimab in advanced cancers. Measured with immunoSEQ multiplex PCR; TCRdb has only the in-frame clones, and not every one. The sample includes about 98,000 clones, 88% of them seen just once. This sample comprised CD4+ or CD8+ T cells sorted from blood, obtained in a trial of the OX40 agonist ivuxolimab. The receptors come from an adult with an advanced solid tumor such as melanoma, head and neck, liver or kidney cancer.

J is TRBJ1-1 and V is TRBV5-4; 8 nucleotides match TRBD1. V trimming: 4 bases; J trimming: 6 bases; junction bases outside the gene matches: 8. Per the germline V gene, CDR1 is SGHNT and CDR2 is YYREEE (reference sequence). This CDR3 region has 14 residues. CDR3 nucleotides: TGTGCCAGCAGCAATCAGGGGGCAGGCGCTGAAGCTTTCTTT. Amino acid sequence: CASSNQGAGAEAFF.

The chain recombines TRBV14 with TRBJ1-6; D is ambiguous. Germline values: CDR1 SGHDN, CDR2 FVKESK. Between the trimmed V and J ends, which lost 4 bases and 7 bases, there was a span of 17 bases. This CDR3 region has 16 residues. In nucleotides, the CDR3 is TGTGCCAGCAGCCTTCTACCGGGATCCTCAAATTCACCCCTCCACTTT. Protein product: CASSLLPGSSNSPLHF.